This entry features one T cell receptor (beta chain) sequence. This specimen comes from a study of T cell changes during pregnancy in multiple sclerosis. This CDR3 has 15 residues. Germline values: CDR1 MGHRA, CDR2 YSYEKL. The V gene lost 4 bases and the J gene lost 5 bases, with 17 bases spanning the gap. Using immunoSEQ multiplex PCR, the repertoire was profiled, and TCRdb retains in-frame clones only, with some absent. The table has fewer than 40,000 clones, around 90% seen once. This material consisted of CD8+ T cells from peripheral blood mononuclear cells, taken after pregnancy. This receptor was obtained from a female donor with multiple sclerosis, enrolled in a pregnancy study. V is TRBV4-1 and J is TRBJ1-2; D is possibly TRBD1 (6 bases). The CDR3 is CASSPEGQVEYGYTF. The CDR3 nucleotides are TGCGCCAGCAGCCCAGAGGGACAAGTAGAATATGGCTACACCTTC.